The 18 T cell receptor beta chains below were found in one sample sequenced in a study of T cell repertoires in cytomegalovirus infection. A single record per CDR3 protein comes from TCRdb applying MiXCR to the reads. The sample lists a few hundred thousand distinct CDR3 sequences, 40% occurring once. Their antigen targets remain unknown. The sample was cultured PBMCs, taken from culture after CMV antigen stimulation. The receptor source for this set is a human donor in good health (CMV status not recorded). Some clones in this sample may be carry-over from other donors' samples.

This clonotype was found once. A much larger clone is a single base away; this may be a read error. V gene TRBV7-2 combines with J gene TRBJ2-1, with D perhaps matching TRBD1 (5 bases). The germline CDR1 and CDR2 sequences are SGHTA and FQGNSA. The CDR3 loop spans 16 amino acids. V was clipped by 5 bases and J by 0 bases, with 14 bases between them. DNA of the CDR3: TGTGCCAGCAGCCCCGTGGCAGGGAACTCCTACAATGAGCAGTTCTTC. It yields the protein CASSPVAGNSYNEQFF.

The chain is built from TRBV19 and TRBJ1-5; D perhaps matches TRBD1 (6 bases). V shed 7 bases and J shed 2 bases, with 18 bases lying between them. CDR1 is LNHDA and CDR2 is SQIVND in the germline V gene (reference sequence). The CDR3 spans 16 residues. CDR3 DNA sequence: TGTGCCAGTACCCCGAGTAGGGGGTCTCGCAATCAGCCCCAGCATTTT. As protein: CASTPSRGSRNQPQHF.

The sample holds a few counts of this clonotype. The CDR3 DNA follows: TGTGCCAGCAGCTTACTGGGGGAGGTCACTGAAGCTTTCTTT. Translated, it gives CASSLLGEVTEAFF. The J gene is TRBJ1-1, the V gene TRBV7-2; tentatively, D is TRBD1 (5 bases). CDR3 length: 14 residues. V shed 2 bases and J shed 4 bases, with 11 bases lying between them. Germline CDR1 is SGHTA and CDR2 is FQGNSA.

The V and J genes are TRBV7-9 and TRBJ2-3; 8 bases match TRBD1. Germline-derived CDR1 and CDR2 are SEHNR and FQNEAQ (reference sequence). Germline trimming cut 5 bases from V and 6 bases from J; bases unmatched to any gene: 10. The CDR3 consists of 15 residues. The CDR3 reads CASSRGQGSGDTQYF. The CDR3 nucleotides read TGTGCCAGCAGCCGTGGACAGGGAAGCGGGGATACGCAGTATTTT.

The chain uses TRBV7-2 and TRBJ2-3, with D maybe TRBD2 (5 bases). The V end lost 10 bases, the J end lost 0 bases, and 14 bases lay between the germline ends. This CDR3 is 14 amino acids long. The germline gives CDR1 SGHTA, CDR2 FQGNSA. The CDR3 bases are TGTGCCAACAGTCAAATAGCGAGCACAGATACGCAGTATTTT. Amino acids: CANSQIASTDTQYF. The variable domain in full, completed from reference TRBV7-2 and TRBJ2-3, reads GAGVSQSPSNKVTEKGKDVELRCDPISGHTALYWYRQSLGQGLEFLIYFQGNSAPDKSGLPSDRFSAERTGGSVSTLTIQRTQQEDSAVYLCANSQIASTDTQYFGPGTRLTVL.

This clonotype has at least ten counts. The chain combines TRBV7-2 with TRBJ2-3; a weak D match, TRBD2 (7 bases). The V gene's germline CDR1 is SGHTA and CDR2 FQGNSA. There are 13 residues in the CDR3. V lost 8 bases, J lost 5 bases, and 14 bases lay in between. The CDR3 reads CASGGGRIDTQYF. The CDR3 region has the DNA TGTGCCAGCGGCGGGGGCCGCATAGATACGCAGTATTTT. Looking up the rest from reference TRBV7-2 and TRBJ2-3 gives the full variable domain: GAGVSQSPSNKVTEKGKDVELRCDPISGHTALYWYRQSLGQGLEFLIYFQGNSAPDKSGLPSDRFSAERTGGSVSTLTIQRTQQEDSAVYLCASGGGRIDTQYFGPGTRLTVL.

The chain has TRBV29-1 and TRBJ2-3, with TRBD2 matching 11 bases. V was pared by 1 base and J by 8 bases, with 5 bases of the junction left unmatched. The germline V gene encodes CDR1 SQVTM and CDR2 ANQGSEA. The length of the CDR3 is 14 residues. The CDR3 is CSVEGLAGGPTQYF. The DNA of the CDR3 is TGCAGCGTTGAAGGGCTAGCGGGAGGCCCTACGCAGTATTTT.

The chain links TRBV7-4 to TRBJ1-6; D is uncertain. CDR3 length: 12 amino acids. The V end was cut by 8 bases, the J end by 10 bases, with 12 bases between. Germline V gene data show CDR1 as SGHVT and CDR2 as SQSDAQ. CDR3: CASATSGSPLHF. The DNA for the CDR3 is TGTGCCAGCGCCACTTCGGGGTCACCCCTCCACTTT.

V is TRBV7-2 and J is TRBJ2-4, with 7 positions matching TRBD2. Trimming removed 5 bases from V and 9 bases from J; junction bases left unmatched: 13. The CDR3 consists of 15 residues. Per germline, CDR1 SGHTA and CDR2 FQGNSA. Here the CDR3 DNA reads TGTGCCAGCAGCCTTGGACTAGTGCGTGGGGCCATTCAGTACTTC. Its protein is CASSLGLVRGAIQYF.

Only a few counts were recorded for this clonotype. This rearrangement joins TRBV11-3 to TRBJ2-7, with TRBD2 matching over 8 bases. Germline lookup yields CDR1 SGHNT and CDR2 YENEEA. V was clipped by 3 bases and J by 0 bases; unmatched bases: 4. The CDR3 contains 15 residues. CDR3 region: CASSFAGGPSYEQYF. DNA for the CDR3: TGTGCCAGCAGCTTCGCGGGAGGTCCCTCCTACGAGCAGTACTTC.

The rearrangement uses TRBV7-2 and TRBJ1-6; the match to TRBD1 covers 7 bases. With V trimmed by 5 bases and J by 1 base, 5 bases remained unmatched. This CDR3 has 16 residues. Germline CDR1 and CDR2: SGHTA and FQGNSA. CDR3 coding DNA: TGTGCCAGCAGCGAAGGGGGCTGGTCCTATAATTCACCCCTCCACTTT. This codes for CASSEGGWSYNSPLHF.

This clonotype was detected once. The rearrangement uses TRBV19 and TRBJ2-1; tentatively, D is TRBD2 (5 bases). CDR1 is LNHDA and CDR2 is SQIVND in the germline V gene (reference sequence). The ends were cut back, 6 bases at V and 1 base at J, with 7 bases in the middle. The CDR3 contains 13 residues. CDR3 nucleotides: TGTGCCAGTAGGGACTGGTCCTACAATGAGCAGTTCTTC. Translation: CASRDWSYNEQFF.

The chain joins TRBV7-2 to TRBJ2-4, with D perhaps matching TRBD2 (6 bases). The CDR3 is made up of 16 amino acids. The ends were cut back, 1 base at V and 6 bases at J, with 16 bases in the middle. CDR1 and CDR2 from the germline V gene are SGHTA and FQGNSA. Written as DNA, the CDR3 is TGTGCCAGCAGCTTAGGGGTTCTCGCGGGAAGAAACATTCAGTACTTC. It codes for CASSLGVLAGRNIQYF.

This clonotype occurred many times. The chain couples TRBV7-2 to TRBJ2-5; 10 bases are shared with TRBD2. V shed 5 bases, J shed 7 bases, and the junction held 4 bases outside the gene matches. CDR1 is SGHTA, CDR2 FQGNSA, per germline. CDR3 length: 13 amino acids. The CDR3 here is CASSPRTSGTQYF. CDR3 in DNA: TGTGCCAGCAGCCCAAGGACTAGCGGGACCCAGTACTTC. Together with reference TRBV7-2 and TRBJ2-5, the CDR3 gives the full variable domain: GAGVSQSPSNKVTEKGKDVELRCDPISGHTALYWYRQSLGQGLEFLIYFQGNSAPDKSGLPSDRFSAERTGGSVSTLTIQRTQQEDSAVYLCASSPRTSGTQYFGPGTRLLVL.

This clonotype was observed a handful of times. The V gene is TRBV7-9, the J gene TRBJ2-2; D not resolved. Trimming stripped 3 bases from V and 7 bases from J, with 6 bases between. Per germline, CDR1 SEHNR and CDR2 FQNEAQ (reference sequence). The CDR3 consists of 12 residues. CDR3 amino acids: CASSFVDGELFF. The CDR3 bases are TGTGCCAGCAGCTTCGTGGACGGGGAGCTGTTTTTT.

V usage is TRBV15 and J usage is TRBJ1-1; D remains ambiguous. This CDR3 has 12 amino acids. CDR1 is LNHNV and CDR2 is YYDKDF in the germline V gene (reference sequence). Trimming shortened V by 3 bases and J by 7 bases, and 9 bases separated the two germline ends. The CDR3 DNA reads TGTGCCACCAGCAGGTTAGGGAGTGAAGCTTTCTTT. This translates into CATSRLGSEAFF.

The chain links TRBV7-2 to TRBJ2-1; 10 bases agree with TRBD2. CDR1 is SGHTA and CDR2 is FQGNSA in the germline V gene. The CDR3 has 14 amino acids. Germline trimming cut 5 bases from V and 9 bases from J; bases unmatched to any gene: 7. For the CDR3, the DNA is TGTGCCAGCAGCGCCGGACTAGCGGAGGGTGAGCAGTTCTTC. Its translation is CASSAGLAEGEQFF.

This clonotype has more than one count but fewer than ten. As DNA, the CDR3 is TGTGCCAGCAGCCAGGTGACTAGCGTCGTAGGGAATGAGCAGTTCTTC. It translates to CASSQVTSVVGNEQFF. This chain uses TRBV3-1 with TRBJ2-1; 8 bases fit TRBD2. Losses at the gene ends were 3 bases for V and 7 bases for J; bases not matched to a gene: 11. The CDR3 extends over 16 amino acids. CDR1 is LGHDT, CDR2 YNNKEL, per germline (reference sequence).